The 8 T cell receptor beta chains listed next were all sequenced from one sample in a study of blood T cells in healthy people across ages. A second 7 to 11 cycle PCR used barcoded and J-beta primers. TCRdb redid the calling of the 5' RACE reads with MiXCR, one entry per CDR3 protein. The sample carries around 1,500,000 distinct CDR3 sequences, roughly 28% recorded once. Material for sequencing was blood. The source is a young woman in good health.

This clonotype has a handful of counts. The genes are TRBV12-3 or TRBV12-4 and TRBJ1-2, with 9 bases matching TRBD1. CDR3 length: 14 amino acids. With 6 bases clipped from V and 6 bases from J, the junction kept 8 bases outside the gene matches. The CDR3 region is CASRGGQGKNGYTF. The CDR3 DNA sequence: TGTGCCAGCAGGGGGGGACAGGGAAAAAATGGCTACACCTTC.

The chain couples TRBV19 to TRBJ2-1; D is uncertain. Looked up from germline, CDR1 is LNHDA and CDR2 is SQIVND (reference sequence). The CDR3 runs to 13 residues. V shed 3 bases and J shed 2 bases, with 5 bases lying between them. CDR3 in amino acids: CASSMVPYNEQFF. The DNA of the CDR3 is TGTGCCAGTAGTATGGTACCCTACAATGAGCAGTTCTTC.

In this sample, this clonotype turned up a few times. The chain couples TRBV20-1 to TRBJ2-4; TRBD1 might be the D (6 bases). TRBJ2-7 matches the DNA end more closely, so the J call is doubtful. In germline, CDR1 is DFQATT, CDR2 SNEGSKA (reference sequence). There are 13 residues in the CDR3. CDR3 DNA sequence: TGCAGTGCTAGAGGTGGGGGCCCCTACGAGCAGTACTTC. It yields the protein CSARGGGPYEQYF.

CDR3 sequence (DNA): TGTGCCAGCAGCCTCCTTGGCGGGGGCAACCAAGAGACCCAGTACTTC. Translating gives CASSLLGGGNQETQYF. The V call is TRBV7-7, the J call TRBJ2-4, with D maybe TRBD2 (7 bases). Judging by the DNA end, TRBJ2-5 fits better; the J call may be wrong. This CDR3 is 16 amino acids long. CDR1 SSHAT and CDR2 FNYEAQ come from the germline V gene (reference sequence).

This clonotype has a count of ten or more. V is TRBV9 and J is TRBJ2-4, with D perhaps matching TRBD2 (5 bases). V lost 4 bases and J 2 bases, leaving 19 bases between the germline ends. This CDR3 comprises 17 residues. Per germline, CDR1 SGDLS and CDR2 YYNGEE. CDR3 residues: CASSPGGWAGSKNIQYF. The DNA for the CDR3 is TGTGCCAGCAGCCCCGGAGGTTGGGCAGGCTCCAAAAACATTCAGTACTTC.

Remarks on this clonotype: Possible read error: a much larger clone is one base away. The chain uses TRBV29-1 and TRBJ1-2; TRBD1 is a possible D gene (5 bases). Trimming removed 0 bases from V and 8 bases from J, with 16 bases in between. Germline lookup yields CDR1 SQVTM and CDR2 ANQGSEA. The CDR3 loop spans 14 amino acids. This CDR3 reads CSVEEGAGHHGYTF. The CDR3 region has the DNA TGCAGCGTTGAAGAAGGAGCAGGGCATCACGGCTACACCTTC.

In this sample, this clonotype turned up a few times. The chain has TRBV27 and TRBJ1-2, with D possibly being TRBD1 (6 bases). The CDR3 totals 14 residues. Trimming cost V 5 bases and J 8 bases, with 18 bases left between them. CDR1 and CDR2 (germline): MNHEY, SMNVEV (reference sequence). CDR3 nucleotide sequence: TGTGCCAGCAGTCGGAACAGGGAAGGGGCGGGCTACACCTTC. Protein: CASSRNREGAGYTF.

The chain links TRBV27 to TRBJ1-1; D unresolved. Looked up from germline, CDR1 is MNHEY and CDR2 is SMNVEV (reference sequence). This CDR3 comprises 13 residues. The V gene lost 2 bases and the J gene lost 8 bases, with 12 bases spanning the gap. The CDR3 sequence: CASSLRRFGEAFF. CDR3 nucleotides: TGTGCCAGCAGTTTACGAAGGTTCGGAGAAGCTTTCTTT.